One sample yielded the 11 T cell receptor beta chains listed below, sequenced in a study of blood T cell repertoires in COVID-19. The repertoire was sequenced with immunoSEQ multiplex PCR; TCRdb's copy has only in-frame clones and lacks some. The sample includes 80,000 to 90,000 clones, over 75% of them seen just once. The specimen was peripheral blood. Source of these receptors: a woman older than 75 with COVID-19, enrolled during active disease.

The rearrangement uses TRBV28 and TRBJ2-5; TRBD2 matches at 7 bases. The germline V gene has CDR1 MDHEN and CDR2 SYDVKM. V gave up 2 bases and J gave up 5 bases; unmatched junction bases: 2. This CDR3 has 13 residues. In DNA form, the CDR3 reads TGTGCCAGCAGTTTAGGGGGGGTTGAGACCCAGTACTTC. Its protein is CASSLGGVETQYF.

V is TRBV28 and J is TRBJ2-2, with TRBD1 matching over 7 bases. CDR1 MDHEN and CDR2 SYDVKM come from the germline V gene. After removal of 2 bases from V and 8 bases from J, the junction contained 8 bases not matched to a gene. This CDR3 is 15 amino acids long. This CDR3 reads CASSLRYRGRGELFF. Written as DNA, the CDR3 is TGTGCCAGCAGTTTAAGATACAGGGGAAGGGGGGAGCTGTTTTTT. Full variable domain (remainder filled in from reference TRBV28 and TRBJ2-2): DVKVTQSSRYLVKRTGEKVFLECVQDMDHENMFWYRQDPGLGLRLIYFSYDVKMKEKGDIPEGYSVSREKKERFSLILESASTNQTSMYLCASSLRYRGRGELFFGEGSRLTVL.

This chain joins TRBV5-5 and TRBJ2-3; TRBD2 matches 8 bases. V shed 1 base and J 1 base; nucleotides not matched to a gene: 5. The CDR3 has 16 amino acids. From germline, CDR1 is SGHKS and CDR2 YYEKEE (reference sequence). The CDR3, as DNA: TGTGCCAGCAGCTTGTCGCGGGGGGCCGGCACAGATACGCAGTATTTT. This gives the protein CASSLSRGAGTDTQYF.

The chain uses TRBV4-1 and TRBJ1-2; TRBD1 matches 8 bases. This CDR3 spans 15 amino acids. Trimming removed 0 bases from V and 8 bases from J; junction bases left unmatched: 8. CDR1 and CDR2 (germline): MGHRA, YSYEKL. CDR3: CASSQDQTGGQGYTF. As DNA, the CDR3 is TGCGCCAGCAGCCAAGACCAAACAGGGGGTCAGGGCTACACCTTC.

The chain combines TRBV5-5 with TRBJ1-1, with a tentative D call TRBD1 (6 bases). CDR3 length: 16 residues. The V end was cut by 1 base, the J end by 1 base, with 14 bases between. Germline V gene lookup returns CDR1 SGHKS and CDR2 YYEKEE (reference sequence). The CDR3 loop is CASSLSPIQGNTEAFF. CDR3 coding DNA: TGTGCCAGCAGCTTGAGCCCCATACAGGGGAACACTGAAGCTTTCTTT.

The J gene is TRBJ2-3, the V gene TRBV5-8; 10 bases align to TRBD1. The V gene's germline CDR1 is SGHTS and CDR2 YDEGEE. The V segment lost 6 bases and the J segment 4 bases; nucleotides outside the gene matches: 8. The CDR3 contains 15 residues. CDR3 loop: CASNPGQGMADTQYF. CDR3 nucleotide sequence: TGTGCCAGCAATCCGGGACAGGGGATGGCAGATACGCAGTATTTT.

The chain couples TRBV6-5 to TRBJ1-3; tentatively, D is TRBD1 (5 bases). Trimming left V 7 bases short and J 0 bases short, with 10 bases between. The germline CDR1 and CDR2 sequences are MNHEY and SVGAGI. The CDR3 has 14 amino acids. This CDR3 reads CASTFGGSGNTIYF. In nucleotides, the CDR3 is TGTGCCAGCACCTTCGGGGGCTCTGGAAACACCATATATTTT.

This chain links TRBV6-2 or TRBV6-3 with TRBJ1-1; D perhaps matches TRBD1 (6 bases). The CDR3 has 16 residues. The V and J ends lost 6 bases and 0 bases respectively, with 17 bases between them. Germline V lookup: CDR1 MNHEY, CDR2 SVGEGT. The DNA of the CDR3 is TGTGCCAGCAGCATATGGGGACAAGCCGTGAACACTGAAGCTTTCTTT. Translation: CASSIWGQAVNTEAFF.

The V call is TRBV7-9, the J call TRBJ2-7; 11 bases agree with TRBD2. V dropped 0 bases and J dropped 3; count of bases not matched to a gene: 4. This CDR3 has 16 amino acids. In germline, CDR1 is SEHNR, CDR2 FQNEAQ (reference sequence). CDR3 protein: CASSLAPSGGFYEQYF. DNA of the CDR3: TGTGCCAGCAGCTTAGCCCCTAGCGGGGGGTTCTACGAGCAGTACTTC.

CDR3 residues: CASSLDPLAGEQGELFF. CDR3 DNA: TGCGCCAGCAGCTTGGATCCCCTAGCGGGAGAGCAAGGGGAGCTGTTTTTT. The chain joins TRBV5-1 to TRBJ2-2, with 10 bases aligning to TRBD2. J was trimmed by 8 bases and V by 0 bases; bases with no gene match: 10. CDR3 length: 17 amino acids. The germline gives CDR1 SGHRS, CDR2 YFSETQ. The full variable domain, with the rest looked up from reference TRBV5-1 and TRBJ2-2, is KAGVTQTPRYLIKTRGQQVTLSCSPISGHRSVSWYQQTPGQGLQFLFEYFSETQRNKGNFPGRFSGRQFSNSRSEMNVSTLELGDSALYLCASSLDPLAGEQGELFFGEGSRLTVL.

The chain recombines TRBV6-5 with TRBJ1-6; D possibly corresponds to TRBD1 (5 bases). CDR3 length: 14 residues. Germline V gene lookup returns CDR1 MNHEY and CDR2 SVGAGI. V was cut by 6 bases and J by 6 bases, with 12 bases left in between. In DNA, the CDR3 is TGTGCCAGCAGCTCCGGACACTTTAATTCACCCCTCCACTTT. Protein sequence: CASSSGHFNSPLHF.